The sequence of this T cell receptor (beta chain) was determined in a study of T-cell memory formation after mild COVID-19. Notes on the study in general: Unconfirmed was the SARS-CoV-2 specificity of second-wave clones that peaked on day 37.

This clonotype has only a few counts. Its antigen is unidentified. 5'RACE with constant-segment primers yielded barcoded, UMI-tagged TCR alpha and TCR beta cDNA libraries. TCRdb reprocessed the 5' RACE reads via MiXCR and lists one record per CDR3 protein. The sample holds a few hundred thousand distinct CDR3 sequences, under 20% seen once. CDR3 length: 13 amino acids. Trimming removed 6 bases at V and 3 bases at J, with 14 bases between. The germline CDR1 and CDR2 sequences are DFQATT and SNEGSKA (reference sequence). The rearrangement links TRBV20-1 to TRBJ1-1; D is unresolved. The source is a man aged 18-30 years who had mild COVID-19 (a few samples of this study predate the infection). Cell type and time point are not known. The sample taken for sequencing was PBMCs or a T cell subset sorted from them (not recorded which). CDR3 sequence reads: CSARRVSDTEAFF. CDR3 nucleotides: TGCAGTGCCAGGAGGGTATCGGACACTGAAGCTTTCTTT.